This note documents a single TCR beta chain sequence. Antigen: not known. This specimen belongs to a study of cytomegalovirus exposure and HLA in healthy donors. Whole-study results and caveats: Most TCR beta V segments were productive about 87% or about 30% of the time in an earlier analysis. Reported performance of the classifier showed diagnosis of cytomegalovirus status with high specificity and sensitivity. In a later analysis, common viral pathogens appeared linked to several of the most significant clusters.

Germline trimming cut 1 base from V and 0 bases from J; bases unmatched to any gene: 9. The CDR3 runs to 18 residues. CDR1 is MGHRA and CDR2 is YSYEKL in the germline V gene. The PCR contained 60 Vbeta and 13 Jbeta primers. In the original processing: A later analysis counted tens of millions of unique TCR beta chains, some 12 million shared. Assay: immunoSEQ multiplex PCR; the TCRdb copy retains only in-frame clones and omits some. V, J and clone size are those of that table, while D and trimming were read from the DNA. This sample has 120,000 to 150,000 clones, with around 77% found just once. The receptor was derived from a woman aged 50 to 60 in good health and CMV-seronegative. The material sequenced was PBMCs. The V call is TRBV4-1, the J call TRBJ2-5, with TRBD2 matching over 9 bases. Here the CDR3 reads CASSQAPAGGLYQETQYF. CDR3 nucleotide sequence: TGCGCCAGCAGCCAAGCCCCAGCGGGGGGACTGTACCAAGAGACCCAGTACTTC.